These T cell receptor beta chains were read from a single sample in a study of beta chain features in type 1 diabetes. Assay: immunoSEQ multiplex PCR; the TCRdb copy retains only in-frame clones and omits some. The sample shows about 150,000 clones, 10% of them seen only once. Material: central memory CD4+ T cells from blood. The receptors shown here come from a man aged 25 to 40 with type 1 diabetes. CDR3s include the opening cysteine and the closing phenylalanine or tryptophan. A D gene is named only where the DNA matches it firmly. Part of the rows lack a size; the others show once, few, many or a class for expanded clones.

cdr3_length	j_call	d_call	clone_size	v_call	cdr3_aa	cdr3_nt
13	TRBJ2-1	.	few	TRBV7-2	CASSVIATYFQFF	TGTGCCAGCAGCGTAATAGCGACCTACTTCCAGTTCTTC
15	TRBJ1-1	.	few	TRBV18	CASSPDSRGNTEAFF	TGTGCCAGCTCACCGGACAGTCGGGGGAACACTGAAGCTTTCTTT
16	TRBJ2-1	TRBD1	few	TRBV10-3	CAISEQPGQGKNEQFF	TGTGCCATCAGTGAGCAACCGGGACAGGGAAAAAATGAGCAGTTCTTC
13	TRBJ2-7	.	few	TRBV7-2	CASSLNPRGEQYF	TGTGCCAGCAGCTTAAACCCTAGAGGCGAGCAGTACTTC
14	TRBJ1-1	.	.	TRBV28	CASSSPGQNTEAFF	TGTGCCAGCAGTTCCCCGGGACAGAACACTGAAGCTTTCTTT
15	TRBJ2-7	.	.	TRBV7-2	CASSLVADPTYEQYF	TGTGCCAGCAGCTTAGTAGCGGACCCTACCTACGAGCAGTACTTC
15	TRBJ1-1	.	.	TRBV5-1	CASSLALAGNTEAFF	TGCGCCAGCAGCTTGGCACTCGCGGGGAACACTGAAGCTTTCTTT
13	TRBJ1-1	TRBD1	few	TRBV5-1	CASSQGDSTEAFF	TGCGCCAGCAGTCAGGGGGACAGCACTGAAGCTTTCTTT
15	TRBJ1-4	.	.	TRBV4-1	CASSHPESVWEKLFF	TGCGCCAGCAGCCATCCCGAGTCGGTATGGGAAAAACTGTTTTTT
13	TRBJ1-2	.	.	TRBV28	CASSNRVDYGYTF	TGTGCCAGCAGCAACAGGGTGGACTATGGCTACACCTTC
13	TRBJ2-4	.	few	TRBV15	CATSRDKEYIQYF	TGTGCCACCAGCAGAGATAAGGAGTACATTCAGTACTTC
17	TRBJ2-1	TRBD2	.	TRBV4-2	CASSQVASGRGYNEQFF	TGTGCCAGCAGCCAAGTGGCTAGCGGGAGGGGGTACAATGAGCAGTTCTTC
14	TRBJ2-2	TRBD2	.	TRBV7-2	CASSLILAGGELFF	TGTGCCAGCAGCTTAATCCTAGCGGGTGGGGAGCTGTTTTTT
11	TRBJ2-1	.	few	TRBV6-6	CASSMEPLPFF	TGTGCCAGCAGTATGGAGCCCCTACCGTTCTTC
11	TRBJ2-1	.	few	TRBV6-5	CASSPNNEQFF	TGTGCCAGCAGCCCTAACAATGAGCAGTTCTTC
14	TRBJ2-1	.	.	TRBV5-1	CASSLMSQNNEQFF	TGCGCCAGCAGCCTGATGTCCCAGAACAATGAGCAGTTCTTC
11	TRBJ2-1	.	.	TRBV6-6	CASSQQVEQFF	TGTGCCAGCAGCCAGCAGGTTGAGCAGTTCTTC
14	TRBJ2-3	.	.	TRBV5-1	CASSFKAGADTQYF	TGCGCCAGCAGCTTCAAAGCGGGCGCAGATACGCAGTATTTT
15	TRBJ2-2	.	few	TRBV11-2	CASSRLSGDTGELFF	TGTGCCAGCAGCAGGCTGTCGGGGGACACCGGGGAGCTGTTTTTT
15	TRBJ1-4	TRBD1	.	TRBV19	CASRGTDATNEKLFF	TGTGCCAGTCGAGGGACAGATGCAACTAATGAAAAACTGTTTTTT
15	TRBJ2-7	.	few	TRBV9	CASSVAGSGVYEQYF	TGTGCCAGCAGCGTCGCAGGGTCAGGTGTCTACGAGCAGTACTTC
15	TRBJ1-1	.	few	TRBV4-3	CASSQETSGGTEAFF	TGCGCCAGCAGCCAAGAAACCAGCGGCGGCACTGAAGCTTTCTTT
12	TRBJ2-3	.	few	TRBV6-5	CASSSQTDTQYF	TGTGCCAGCAGTTCCCAGACAGATACGCAGTATTTT
13	TRBJ1-1	TRBD1	few	TRBV6-6	CASSGPGQPEAFF	TGTGCCAGCAGTGGACCGGGACAGCCTGAAGCTTTCTTT
14	TRBJ2-7	.	few	TRBV21-1	CASSKEEESYEQYF	TGTGCCAGCAGCAAAGAAGAGGAATCCTACGAGCAGTACTTC
13	TRBJ1-2	TRBD1	few	TRBV6-6	CASTMGQGIGYTF	TGTGCCAGCACTATGGGACAGGGGATTGGCTACACCTTC
14	TRBJ2-3	TRBD1	few	TRBV11-2	CASSIGRRTGSQYF	TGTGCCAGCAGTATCGGACGAAGGACAGGTTCGCAGTATTTT
13	TRBJ2-1	.	few	TRBV27	CASSLRQGGEQFF	TGTGCCAGCAGTTTAAGGCAGGGTGGTGAGCAGTTCTTC
16	TRBJ2-1	TRBD1	few	TRBV9	CASSVATGGVFNEQFF	TGTGCCAGCAGCGTAGCGACAGGGGGAGTCTTCAATGAGCAGTTCTTC
14	TRBJ2-7	TRBD2	.	TRBV28	CASSSPGTSNEQYF	TGTGCCAGCAGTTCCCCCGGGACTAGTAACGAGCAGTACTTC
16	TRBJ2-1	TRBD2	few	TRBV5-1	CASSTYTSGHTNEQFF	TGCGCCAGCAGCACATACACTAGCGGCCATACCAATGAGCAGTTCTTC
14	TRBJ2-5	.	few	TRBV11-2	CASSFPGVQETQYF	TGTGCCAGCAGCTTCCCAGGTGTACAAGAGACCCAGTACTTC
14	TRBJ1-1	.	few	TRBV6-1	CASSPDRLNTEAFF	TGTGCCAGCAGTCCCGACAGACTGAACACTGAAGCTTTCTTT
15	TRBJ2-1	.	.	TRBV4-1	CASSQVAGAYNEQFF	TGCGCCAGCAGCCAAGTTGCGGGCGCCTACAATGAGCAGTTCTTC
15	TRBJ1-2	TRBD1	few	TRBV11-2	CASSPGQGARYGYTF	TGTGCCAGCAGCCCGGGACAGGGGGCACGCTATGGCTACACCTTC
14	TRBJ2-5	.	few	TRBV21-1	CASSKRGAQETQYF	TGTGCCAGCAGCAAACGCGGGGCCCAAGAGACCCAGTACTTC
15	TRBJ2-7	.	few	TRBV4-2	CASSPTLGSSYEQYF	TGTGCCAGCAGCCCTACACTAGGTAGCTCCTACGAGCAGTACTTC
14	TRBJ2-1	.	few	TRBV7-9	CASSADYGFDEQFF	TGTGCCAGCAGCGCAGACTATGGCTTCGATGAGCAGTTCTTC
14	TRBJ2-1	TRBD2	few	TRBV29-1	CSVDTSGSVSEQFF	TGCAGCGTTGATACTAGCGGGAGCGTGAGTGAGCAGTTCTTC
14	TRBJ2-1	.	few	TRBV7-3	CASSLTSGYNEQFF	TGTGCCAGCAGCTTAACTAGCGGATACAATGAGCAGTTCTTC
13	TRBJ1-1	.	few	TRBV6-5	CASRLQGNTEAFF	TGTGCCAGCAGATTACAGGGGAACACTGAAGCTTTCTTT